This T cell receptor beta chain was found in a study of blood T cell repertoires in COVID-19. Study-level information: Samples of COVID-19 (acute and convalescent) were obtained from the United States, Italy and Spain. The analysed material was cDNA or gDNA that came from T cells, B-cell-depleted T cells, or PBMCs.

The CDR3 extends over 12 amino acids. J gave up 6 bases and V 3 bases, and 2 bases lay outside the gene matches. Per germline, CDR1 MDHEN and CDR2 SYDVKM. In the study's own analysis: Counts of nucleated cells, estimated from reference gene primer amplification, were obtained. The protocol was immunoSEQ multiplex PCR, while the TCRdb copy is restricted to in-frame clones and leaves out a portion. V, J and clone size derive from that table, while D and trimming were established from the DNA sequence. The table has over 55,000 clones, under 95% seen once. Input material: peripheral blood. The sequence came from a human donor in a cohort sampled during active COVID-19. The chain carries TRBV28 and TRBJ2-7; 7 bases match TRBD1. CDR3 sequence (DNA): TGTGCCAGCAGTTTGACAGGGATCGAGCAGTACTTC. Encoded protein: CASSLTGIEQYF.